These T cell receptor beta chains were read from a single sample in a study of T cell responses to AZD1222 COVID-19 vaccine. Generated by immunoSEQ multiplex PCR, the TCRdb table keeps only in-frame clones and is missing some. This sample has around 84,000 clones, with roughly 87% found just once. Sequences were derived from peripheral blood, sampled on day 0 of AZD1222 vaccination. All receptors derive from an adult in good health. The CDR3 runs from the conserved cysteine through the conserved F or W. The order of the fields is V gene, clone size, CDR3 protein. Expanded clones get a size class; other rows say once, few or many, or leave the size out.

V: TRBV19; size: once; CDR3: CASSIVGGYDQPQHF
V: TRBV21-1; size: NA; CDR3: CASSEADRGLAKNIQYF
V: TRBV20-1; size: once; CDR3: CSASWTSGGSDTQYF
V: TRBV18; size: few; CDR3: CASSPTTEHSGNTIYF
V: TRBV28; size: NA; CDR3: CASSPGRNTEAFF
V: TRBV18; size: NA; CDR3: CASSPGWTTYEQYF
V: TRBV7-9; size: once; CDR3: CASSLVRQGLFGYGYTF
V: TRBV5-4; size: once; CDR3: CASSLSSGNTEAFF
V: TRBV7-8; size: NA; CDR3: CASSPPGARNQPQHF
V: TRBV27; size: NA; CDR3: CASSFAGSGSYEQYF
V: TRBV10-3; size: NA; CDR3: CAISPIASGYNEQFF
V: TRBV3-1/TRBV3-2; size: NA; CDR3: CASSPAGAGNTIYF
V: TRBV7-2; size: NA; CDR3: CASSFGGSYEQYF
V: TRBV6-5; size: NA; CDR3: CASSYLGTGETEAFF
V: TRBV7-9; size: NA; CDR3: CASSLGGGSNQPQHF
V: TRBV6-5; size: NA; CDR3: CASSYRGGEADEQFF
V: TRBV4-3; size: NA; CDR3: CASSAQQGKSGYTF
V: TRBV5-1; size: NA; CDR3: CASSDSSGSYEQYF
V: TRBV27; size: once; CDR3: CASSFGGVGQPQHF
V: TRBV10-3; size: once; CDR3: CAISQGAGRVGYTF
V: TRBV30; size: NA; CDR3: CAWSRTGVAGANVLTF
V: TRBV11-2; size: NA; CDR3: CASSTGQGIYGYTF
V: TRBV28; size: NA; CDR3: CASGPTGTGGKAYEQYF
V: TRBV15; size: NA; CDR3: CATSRDRSQNEQFF
V: TRBV25-1; size: once; CDR3: CASSEWRTGGEETQYF
V: TRBV27; size: NA; CDR3: CASSFQGRNTEAFF
V: TRBV7-9; size: NA; CDR3: CASSLVGTRVNEQFF
V: TRBV18; size: few; CDR3: CASSPSFGRDFRNTEAFF
V: TRBV15; size: NA; CDR3: CATSRDIGGSLHF
V: TRBV30; size: NA; CDR3: CACHQRGNYGYTF
V: TRBV12-3/TRBV12-4; size: once; CDR3: CASSLGGSYEQYF
V: TRBV19; size: NA; CDR3: CASGGTDYNQPQHF
V: TRBV7-9; size: NA; CDR3: CASSLASGLRNTIYF
V: TRBV5-1; size: NA; CDR3: CASSLGQNEKLFF
V: TRBV19; size: NA; CDR3: CASSYSGNTEAFF
V: TRBV6-1; size: NA; CDR3: CATQLGLGGTEAFF
V: TRBV7-9; size: NA; CDR3: CASSSDKFSPNTGELFF
V: TRBV7-9; size: NA; CDR3: CASSPATEAFF
V: TRBV7-2; size: NA; CDR3: CASSLQGGAGELFF
V: TRBV5-1; size: once; CDR3: CASSFSGRGDEQFF
V: TRBV28; size: few; CDR3: CASSLEAIANQPQHF
V: TRBV5-1; size: NA; CDR3: CASSSAGGLQETQYF
V: TRBV28; size: NA; CDR3: CASSGIDRVANYGYTF
V: TRBV7-2; size: once; CDR3: CASSPGTFPLRLGYTF
V: TRBV28; size: NA; CDR3: CASSLGESRREISYNEQFF
V: TRBV7-3; size: NA; CDR3: CASSLNGGSREQFF